What follows are 28 T cell receptor beta chains derived from one specimen sequenced in a study of T cells after yellow fever vaccination. TCRdb re-called the 5' RACE reads with MiXCR, one entry per CDR3 protein. Of fewer than 35,000 distinct CDR3 sequences in the sample, roughly a tenth were seen once. Sequencing used PBMCs, either bulk or a sorted T-cell subset (CD4+, CD8+, memory, or dextramer-sorted; not recorded which), obtained less than 18 days after the first yellow fever vaccination. The receptors shown here come from a man between 18 and 29 years old who received the YFV17D yellow fever vaccine.

By share of the sample, this clonotype is medium-sized. V is TRBV12-3 or TRBV12-4 and J is TRBJ2-4; D uncertain. There are 16 residues in the CDR3. The germline V and J ends were trimmed by 0 bases and 7 bases, with 16 bases remaining between them. CDR3 loop: CASSLAPLAQANIQYF. DNA for the CDR3: TGTGCCAGCAGTTTAGCCCCCCTGGCCCAGGCGAACATTCAGTACTTC.

This clonotype was seen at least ten times. The rearrangement joins TRBV20-1 to TRBJ1-5; D is unresolved. The ends were cut back, 0 bases at V and 8 bases at J, with 14 bases in the middle. Germline-derived CDR1 and CDR2 are DFQATT and SNEGSKA (reference sequence). The CDR3 is made up of 14 amino acids. DNA of the CDR3: TGCAGTGCTAGAGACAGGCCCTTGGGAGAGCCCCAGCATTTT. This sequence encodes CSARDRPLGEPQHF.

This clonotype was observed many times. The chain joins TRBV7-2 to TRBJ2-2; 8 bases are a match to TRBD1. CDR1 and CDR2 (germline): SGHTA, FQGNSA. The V segment lost 2 bases and the J segment 6 bases; nucleotides outside the gene matches: 2. The length of the CDR3 is 14 residues. The CDR3 nucleotides are TGTGCCAGCAGCTTACAACAGGGGGCCGGGGAGCTGTTTTTT. This translates into CASSLQQGAGELFF.

To note about this clonotype: One base away lies a much larger clone, so this may be a sequencing read error. The rearrangement links TRBV4-2 to TRBJ2-3; D is uncertain. The germline gives CDR1 LGHNA, CDR2 YNFKEQ. The CDR3 totals 13 residues. CDR3 DNA sequence: TGTGCCATCAGCCAGTTAGCCACAGATACGCAGTATTTT. As protein: CAISQLATDTQYF.

V is TRBV19 and J is TRBJ1-1; D unclear. Germline CDR1 and CDR2: LNHDA and SQIVND (reference sequence). The V end was cut by 2 bases, the J end by 5 bases, with 15 bases between. The CDR3 has 15 amino acids. CDR3 bases: TGTGCCAGTAGTATACCAGAGGCCGACGGAACTGAAGCTTTCTTT. Residues: CASSIPEADGTEAFF.

Remarks on this clonotype: A much bigger clone sits one base away, suggesting this may be a read error. The V gene is TRBV11-2, the J gene TRBJ2-5; no firm D call. Germline lookup yields CDR1 SGHAT and CDR2 FQNNGV. This CDR3 has 12 residues. The CDR3 is CASSSQLETKYF. CDR3 sequence (DNA): TGTGCCAGCAGCTCCCAGTTGGAGACCAAGTACTTC.

This clonotype has at least ten counts. The chain uses TRBV24-1 and TRBJ2-3; 11 nucleotides agree with TRBD1. V lost 4 bases and J lost 4; bases outside the gene matches: 9. Looked up from germline, CDR1 is KGHDR and CDR2 is SFDVKD. The CDR3 covers 17 residues. CDR3: CATSDTGQGAASDTQYF. The CDR3 region has the DNA TGTGCCACCAGTGACACCGGACAGGGGGCGGCTTCAGATACGCAGTATTTT.

This clonotype was seen at least ten times. The chain carries TRBV20-1 and TRBJ2-3, with 10 positions matching TRBD2. The CDR3 totals 16 residues. The V and J ends lost 3 bases and 2 bases, in that order; junction bases with no gene match: 8. CDR1 and CDR2 (germline): DFQATT, SNEGSKA (reference sequence). The CDR3 loop reads CSASHPSGGVTDTQYF. DNA of the CDR3: TGCAGTGCTAGCCACCCTAGCGGGGGTGTCACAGATACGCAGTATTTT.

This clonotype was detected ten times or more. For the CDR3, the DNA is TGTGCCAGCAGTTCCTTTCCCCGCAGCGAGCAGTACGTC. It encodes CASSSFPRSEQYV. V is TRBV6-5 and J is TRBJ2-7; D is unclear. Germline values: CDR1 MNHEY, CDR2 SVGAGI. V was trimmed by 4 bases and J by 6 bases, leaving 13 bases between them. The length of the CDR3 is 13 residues.

This clonotype was recorded at least ten times. The gene calls are TRBV6-5 and TRBJ1-5; D call uncertain. The ends were cut back, 0 bases at V and 0 bases at J, with 15 bases in the middle. This CDR3 is built from 18 residues. Germline values: CDR1 MNHEY, CDR2 SVGAGI. The CDR3 here is CASSYSLPGSDSNQPQHF. CDR3 coding DNA: TGTGCCAGCAGTTACTCACTACCTGGCAGCGATAGCAATCAGCCCCAGCATTTT.

The sample holds many counts of this clonotype. The V gene is TRBV4-3, the J gene TRBJ1-3, with 12 nucleotides matching TRBD1. This CDR3 has 17 amino acids. J was trimmed by 1 base and V by 0 bases; bases with no gene match: 1. Germline loops: CDR1 LGHNA, CDR2 YSLEER. The CDR3 region is CASSQEGQGASGNTIYF. Here the CDR3 DNA reads TGCGCCAGCAGCCAAGAGGGACAGGGGGCATCTGGAAACACCATATATTTT.

There are many counts of this clonotype. The chain couples TRBV7-2 to TRBJ1-1; tentative D call: TRBD1 (6 bases). The length of the CDR3 is 14 residues. Germline V gene data show CDR1 as SGHTA and CDR2 as FQGNSA. Trimming took off 1 base at V and 11 bases at J, with 17 bases between the two ends. Here the CDR3 reads CASSLGGTSGGAFF. The CDR3 nucleotides read TGTGCCAGCAGCTTAGGGGGGACATCGGGTGGGGCTTTCTTT. The whole variable domain, remainder taken from reference TRBV7-2 and TRBJ1-1, is GAGVSQSPSNKVTEKGKDVELRCDPISGHTALYWYRQSLGQGLEFLIYFQGNSAPDKSGLPSDRFSAERTGGSVSTLTIQRTQQEDSAVYLCASSLGGTSGGAFFGQGTRLTVV.

This clonotype appeared many times. The gene calls are TRBV7-9 and TRBJ1-2, with 8 bases that match TRBD1. Trimming at V came to 3 bases and at J to 2 bases, leaving 8 bases not matched to a gene. CDR3 length: 16 residues. The germline gives CDR1 SEHNR, CDR2 FQNEAQ (reference sequence). The CDR3 here is CASSLAGGGRNYGYTF. In DNA form, the CDR3 reads TGTGCCAGCAGCTTGGCAGGGGGCGGAAGAAACTATGGCTACACCTTC.

Sample share makes this clonotype medium-sized. J is TRBJ1-1 and V is TRBV29-1; D gene unclear. Germline V lookup: CDR1 SQVTM, CDR2 ANQGSEA. Trimming removed 3 bases at V and 6 bases at J, with 11 bases between. The CDR3 totals 12 residues. CDR3 DNA: TGCAGCGTTGATGCGGGCAACGCTGAAGCTTTCTTT. Translating gives CSVDAGNAEAFF.

Ten or more counts support this clonotype. The chain carries TRBV4-3 and TRBJ2-2; 9 bases are a match to TRBD1. J gave up 2 bases and V 1 base, and 5 bases lay outside the gene matches. Germline V gene lookup returns CDR1 LGHNA and CDR2 YSLEER. This CDR3 contains 17 residues. The CDR3 is CASSQGTGGANTGELFF. DNA for the CDR3: TGCGCCAGCAGCCAAGGAACAGGGGGCGCAAACACCGGGGAGCTGTTTTTT.

This clonotype was seen at least ten times. The genes are TRBV4-2 and TRBJ2-5, with D maybe TRBD2 (6 bases). The CDR3 length is 15 residues. Germline V gene lookup returns CDR1 LGHNA and CDR2 YNFKEQ. V shed 1 base and J shed 5 bases, with 14 bases lying between them. Here the CDR3 reads CASSQGGAGRETQYF. In DNA form, the CDR3 reads TGTGCCAGCAGCCAAGGAGGAGCGGGCCGGGAGACCCAGTACTTC.

This clonotype counts as medium-sized (0.01 to 0.1%). The chain joins TRBV12-3 or TRBV12-4 to TRBJ1-1; 10 bases align to TRBD1. The junction had 16 bases not matched to a gene; V was cut back by 3 bases and J by 0 bases. The CDR3 runs 20 residues. The CDR3 loop reads CASSFLRGGTGDLVNTEAFF. As DNA, the CDR3 is TGTGCCAGCAGTTTTCTTAGGGGCGGGACAGGGGATCTCGTGAACACTGAAGCTTTCTTT.

As concerns this clonotype: Being one base from a much bigger clone, this may be a read error. The rearrangement uses TRBV20-1 and TRBJ2-5; perhaps TRBD2 as D (6 bases). The CDR3 sequence is 15 residues long. Germline V gene lookup returns CDR1 DFQATT and CDR2 SNEGSKA (reference sequence). The V gene lost 1 base and the J gene lost 5 bases, with 17 bases spanning the gap. The CDR3 sequence: CSARVPSVGVETQYF. Written as DNA, the CDR3 is TGCAGTGCTAGAGTACCTAGCGTGGGGGTGGAGACCCAGTACTTC.

This clonotype was recorded at least ten times. The V call is TRBV30, the J call TRBJ2-6, with a possible D match to TRBD2 (5 bases). This CDR3 contains 14 residues. Between the trimmed V and J ends, which lost 5 bases and 4 bases, there was a span of 12 bases. Germline CDR1 reads GTSNPN; CDR2 reads SVGIG (reference sequence). CDR3 residues: CAWGLDLGANVLTF. In DNA form, the CDR3 reads TGTGCCTGGGGTTTGGACTTGGGGGCCAACGTCCTGACTTTC.

This clonotype was counted at least ten times. This sequence joins TRBV9 and TRBJ2-7, with a possible D match to TRBD2 (6 bases). Between the trimmed V and J ends, which lost 2 bases and 2 bases, there was a span of 14 bases. Germline-derived CDR1 and CDR2 are SGDLS and YYNGEE. The CDR3 length is 15 residues. CDR3 amino acids: CASSVGGTPTYEQYF. The DNA for the CDR3 is TGTGCCAGCAGCGTCGGCGGGACCCCAACCTACGAGCAGTACTTC.

This clonotype was seen ten or more times. The chain uses TRBV6-1 and TRBJ2-7; TRBD2 aligns across 7 bases. Germline-derived CDR1 and CDR2 are MNHNS and SASEGT. The CDR3 sequence is 13 residues long. The junction had 4 bases not matched to a gene; V was cut back by 7 bases and J by 1 base. CDR3 nucleotides: TGTGCCAGCATTGCTAGCGGATCCTACGAGCAGTACTTC. It encodes CASIASGSYEQYF.

This clonotype showed up many times. The rearrangement joins TRBV21-1 to TRBJ1-6; the listed D gene, TRBD1, was not tested against the DNA. TRBV21-1 is recorded as a pseudogene. There are 16 residues in the CDR3. CDR3: CASSRGTGVQISPLHF. CDR3 DNA sequence: TGTGCCAGCAGCAGGGGGACAGGGGTGCAAATTTCACCCCTCCACTTT.

This clonotype was detected ten times or more. In DNA, the CDR3 is TGTGCCAGCAGCCGGACTCCCCAGACACTCACAGATACGCAGTATTTT. Translating gives CASSRTPQTLTDTQYF. This chain connects TRBV11-1 to TRBJ2-3; possible D gene TRBD2, 5 bases. The CDR3 is made up of 16 amino acids. V lost 5 bases and J 2 bases, leaving 17 bases between the germline ends. The germline gives CDR1 SGHAT, CDR2 FQDESV (reference sequence).

This clonotype was detected ten times or more. CDR3 sequence (DNA): TGTGCCAGCAGCCCTGACTACACAGATACGCAGTATTTT. Protein product: CASSPDYTDTQYF. The chain employs TRBV5-4 and TRBJ2-3, with D possibly matching TRBD2 (5 bases). This CDR3 is built from 13 residues. Germline V CDR1 and CDR2: SGHNT, YYREEE (reference sequence). The germline V and J ends were trimmed by 4 bases and 2 bases, with 8 bases remaining between them. The variable domain in full, with the rest retrieved from reference TRBV5-4 and TRBJ2-3, is ETGVTQSPTHLIKTRGQQVTLRCSSQSGHNTVSWYQQALGQGPQFIFQYYREEENGRGNFPPRFSGLQFPNYSSELNVNALELDDSALYLCASSPDYTDTQYFGPGTRLTVL.

This clonotype was detected ten times or more. The V and J genes are TRBV4-1 and TRBJ2-3; D perhaps matches TRBD1 (6 bases). This CDR3 region has 16 residues. Germline lookup yields CDR1 MGHRA and CDR2 YSYEKL. Trimming took off 4 bases at V and 1 base at J, with 15 bases between the two ends. As DNA, the CDR3 is TGCGCCAGCAGCCTGCATCAGGGGCCTGGCACAGATACGCAGTATTTT. It encodes CASSLHQGPGTDTQYF.

Ten or more counts support this clonotype. The chain is built from TRBV5-1 and TRBJ2-2, with a tentative D call TRBD2 (5 bases). The germline V gene encodes CDR1 SGHRS and CDR2 YFSETQ. The V end lost 0 bases, the J end lost 0 bases, and 12 bases lay between the germline ends. The CDR3 is made up of 17 amino acids. The CDR3 reads CASSLAVGRANTGELFF. In DNA, the CDR3 is TGCGCCAGCAGCTTGGCCGTCGGGCGGGCGAACACCGGGGAGCTGTTTTTT.

This clonotype was detected ten times or more. The V and J genes are TRBV3-1 and TRBJ2-5; the D is unclear. The CDR3 is 15 amino acids. Germline lookup yields CDR1 LGHDT and CDR2 YNNKEL (reference sequence). The V gene lost 1 base and the J gene lost 5 bases, with 14 bases spanning the gap. The CDR3 DNA reads TGTGCCAGCAGCCAAGGAGAGGTAGCCGTCGAGACCCAGTACTTC. This encodes CASSQGEVAVETQYF.

In this sample, this clonotype turned up many times. J is TRBJ2-2 and V is TRBV3-1; a weak D match, TRBD2 (5 bases). V was trimmed by 4 bases and J by 6 bases, leaving 12 bases between them. The CDR3 contains 14 residues. Per the germline V gene, CDR1 is LGHDT and CDR2 is YNNKEL (reference sequence). In DNA, the CDR3 is TGTGCCAGCAGCCCGAGGGTTCTCTCCGGGGAGCTGTTTTTT. Translated, it gives CASSPRVLSGELFF.